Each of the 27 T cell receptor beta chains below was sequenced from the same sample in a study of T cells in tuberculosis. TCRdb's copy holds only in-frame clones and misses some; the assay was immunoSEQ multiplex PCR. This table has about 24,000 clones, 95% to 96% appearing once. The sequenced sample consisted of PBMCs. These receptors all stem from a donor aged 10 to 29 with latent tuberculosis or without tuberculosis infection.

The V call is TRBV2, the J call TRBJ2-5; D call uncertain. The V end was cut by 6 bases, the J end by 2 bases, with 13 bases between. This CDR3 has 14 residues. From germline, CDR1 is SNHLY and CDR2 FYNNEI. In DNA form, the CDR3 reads TGTGCCAGCAGAGATCCGACATCGCAAGAGACCCAGTACTTC. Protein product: CASRDPTSQETQYF.

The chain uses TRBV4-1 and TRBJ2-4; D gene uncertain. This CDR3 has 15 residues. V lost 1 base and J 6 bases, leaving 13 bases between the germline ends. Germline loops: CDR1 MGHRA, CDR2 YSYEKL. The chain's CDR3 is CASSQVLRTGNIQYF. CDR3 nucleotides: TGCGCCAGCAGCCAAGTTCTCCGAACGGGAAACATTCAGTACTTC.

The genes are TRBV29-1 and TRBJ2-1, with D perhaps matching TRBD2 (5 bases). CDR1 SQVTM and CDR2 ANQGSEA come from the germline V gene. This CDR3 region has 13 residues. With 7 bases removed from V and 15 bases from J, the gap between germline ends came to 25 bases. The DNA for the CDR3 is TGCAGCGCTCCCGACGGCGAGGGTTCGGAAGTGTTCTTC. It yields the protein CSAPDGEGSEVFF.

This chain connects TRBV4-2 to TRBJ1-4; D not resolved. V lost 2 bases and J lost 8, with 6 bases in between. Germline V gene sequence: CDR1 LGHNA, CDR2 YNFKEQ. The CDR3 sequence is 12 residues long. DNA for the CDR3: TGTGCCAGCAGCCAACTTTCCGAAAAACTGTTTTTT. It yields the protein CASSQLSEKLFF.

The CDR3 DNA reads TGTGCCAGTAAGGCAGGAGGAAAAGAGACCCAGTACTTC. It specifies CASKAGGKETQYF. The chain carries TRBV19 and TRBJ2-5, with D maybe TRBD2 (5 bases). The CDR3 is made up of 13 amino acids. Between the trimmed V and J ends, which lost 7 bases and 3 bases, there was a span of 12 bases. Per germline, CDR1 LNHDA and CDR2 SQIVND (reference sequence). Full variable domain (rest looked up from reference TRBV19 and TRBJ2-5): DGGITQSPKYLFRKEGQNVTLSCEQNLNHDAMYWYRQDPGQGLRLIYYSQIVNDFQKGDIAEGYSVSREKKESFPLTVTSAQKNPTAFYLCASKAGGKETQYFGPGTRLLVL.

CDR3 nucleotide sequence: TGCGCCAGCAGCCACGACAGGGGGGCCTACAATGAGCAGTTCTTC. It yields the protein CASSHDRGAYNEQFF. This chain links TRBV10-1 with TRBJ2-1; 9 bases map to TRBD1. Germline V gene lookup returns CDR1 WNHNN and CDR2 SYGVQD (reference sequence). The CDR3 spans 15 residues. With V trimmed by 6 bases and J by 2 bases, 5 bases remained unmatched.

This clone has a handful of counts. The CDR3 DNA reads as TGTGCCAGCAGACCAAACGGGGGGTCCTACAATGAGCAGTTCTTC. It specifies CASRPNGGSYNEQFF. The V call is TRBV2, the J call TRBJ2-1, with 7 bases lining up with TRBD2. V dropped 6 bases and J dropped 1; count of bases not matched to a gene: 6. Germline CDR1 reads SNHLY; CDR2 reads FYNNEI. This CDR3 has 15 amino acids.

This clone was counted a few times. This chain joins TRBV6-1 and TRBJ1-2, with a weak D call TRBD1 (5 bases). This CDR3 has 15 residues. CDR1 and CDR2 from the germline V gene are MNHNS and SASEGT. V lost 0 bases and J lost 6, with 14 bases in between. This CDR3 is CASSEAPGLANGYTF. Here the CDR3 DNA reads TGTGCCAGCAGTGAAGCTCCAGGGCTGGCAAATGGCTACACCTTC.

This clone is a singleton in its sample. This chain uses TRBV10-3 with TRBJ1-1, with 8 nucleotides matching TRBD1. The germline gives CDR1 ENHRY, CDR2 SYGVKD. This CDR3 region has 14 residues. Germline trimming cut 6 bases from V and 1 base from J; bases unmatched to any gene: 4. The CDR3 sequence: CAIRKGQGNTEAFF. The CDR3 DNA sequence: TGTGCCATCAGGAAAGGACAGGGGAACACTGAAGCTTTCTTT.

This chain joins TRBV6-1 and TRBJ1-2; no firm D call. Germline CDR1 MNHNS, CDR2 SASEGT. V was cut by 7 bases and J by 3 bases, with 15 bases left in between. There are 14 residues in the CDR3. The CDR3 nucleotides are TGTGCCAGCAACCCCTGGCGGGGTGACTATGGCTACACCTTC. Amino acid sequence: CASNPWRGDYGYTF.

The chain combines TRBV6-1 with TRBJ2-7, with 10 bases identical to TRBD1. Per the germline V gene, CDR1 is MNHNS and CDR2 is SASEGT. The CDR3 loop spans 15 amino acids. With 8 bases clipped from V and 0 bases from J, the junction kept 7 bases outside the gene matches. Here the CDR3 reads CASLDRDRGSYEQYF. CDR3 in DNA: TGTGCCAGCCTCGACCGGGACAGGGGCTCCTACGAGCAGTACTTC.

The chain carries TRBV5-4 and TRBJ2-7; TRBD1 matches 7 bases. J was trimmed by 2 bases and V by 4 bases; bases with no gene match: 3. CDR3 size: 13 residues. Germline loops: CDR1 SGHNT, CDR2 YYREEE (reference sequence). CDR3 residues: CASSMGQPYEQYF. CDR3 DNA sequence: TGTGCCAGCAGCATGGGACAGCCCTACGAGCAGTACTTC.

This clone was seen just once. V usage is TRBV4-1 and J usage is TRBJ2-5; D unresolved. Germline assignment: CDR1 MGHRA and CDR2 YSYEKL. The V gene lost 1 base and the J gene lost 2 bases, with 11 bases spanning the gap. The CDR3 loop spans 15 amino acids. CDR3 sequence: CASSQALSVQETQYF. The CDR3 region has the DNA TGCGCCAGCAGCCAAGCCCTATCGGTGCAAGAGACCCAGTACTTC.

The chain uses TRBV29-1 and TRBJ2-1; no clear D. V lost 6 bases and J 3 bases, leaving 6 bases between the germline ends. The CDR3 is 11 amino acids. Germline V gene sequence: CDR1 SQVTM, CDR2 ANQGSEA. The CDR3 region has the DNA TGCAGCGTAGATAGCTACAATGAGCAGTTCTTC. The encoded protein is CSVDSYNEQFF.

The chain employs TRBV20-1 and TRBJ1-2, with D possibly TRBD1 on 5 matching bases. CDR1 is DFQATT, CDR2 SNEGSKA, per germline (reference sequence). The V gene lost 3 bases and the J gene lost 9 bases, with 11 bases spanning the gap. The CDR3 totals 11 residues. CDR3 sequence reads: CSARPGISYTF. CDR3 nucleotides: TGCAGTGCTAGGCCAGGGATAAGCTACACCTTC.

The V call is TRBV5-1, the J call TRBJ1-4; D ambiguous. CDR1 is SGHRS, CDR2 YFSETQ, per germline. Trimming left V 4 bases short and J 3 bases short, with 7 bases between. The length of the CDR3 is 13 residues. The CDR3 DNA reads TGCGCCAGCAGCCGGGAGGCTAATGAAAAACTGTTTTTT. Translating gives CASSREANEKLFF.

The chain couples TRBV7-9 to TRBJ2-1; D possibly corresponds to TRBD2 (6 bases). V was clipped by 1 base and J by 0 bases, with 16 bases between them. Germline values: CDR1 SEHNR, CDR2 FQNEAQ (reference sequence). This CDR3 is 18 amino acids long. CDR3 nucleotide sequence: TGTGCCAGCAGCTTAGACATAGGGACTTCCACCTCCTACAATGAGCAGTTCTTC. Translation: CASSLDIGTSTSYNEQFF.

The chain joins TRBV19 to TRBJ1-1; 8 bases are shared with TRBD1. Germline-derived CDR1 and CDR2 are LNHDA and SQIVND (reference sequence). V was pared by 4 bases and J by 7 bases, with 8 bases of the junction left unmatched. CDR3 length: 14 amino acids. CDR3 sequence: CASSTTTGGGEAFF. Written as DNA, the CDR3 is TGTGCCAGTAGTACAACAACAGGGGGTGGTGAAGCTTTCTTT.

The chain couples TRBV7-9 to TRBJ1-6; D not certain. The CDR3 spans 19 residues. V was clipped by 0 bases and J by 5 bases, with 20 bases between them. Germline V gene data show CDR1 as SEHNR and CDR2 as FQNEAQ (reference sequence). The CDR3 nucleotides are TGTGCCAGCAGCTTAGCGGTACTTGAGGGCGTCACGAATAATTCACCCCTCCACTTT. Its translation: CASSLAVLEGVTNNSPLHF.

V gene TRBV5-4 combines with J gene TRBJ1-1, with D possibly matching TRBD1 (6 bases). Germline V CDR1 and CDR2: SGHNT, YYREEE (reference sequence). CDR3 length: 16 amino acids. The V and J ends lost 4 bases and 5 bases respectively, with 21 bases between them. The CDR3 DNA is TGTGCCAGCAGCCCCGGGGTGGCAGGGGTCAGGACTGAAGCTTTCTTT. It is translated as CASSPGVAGVRTEAFF.

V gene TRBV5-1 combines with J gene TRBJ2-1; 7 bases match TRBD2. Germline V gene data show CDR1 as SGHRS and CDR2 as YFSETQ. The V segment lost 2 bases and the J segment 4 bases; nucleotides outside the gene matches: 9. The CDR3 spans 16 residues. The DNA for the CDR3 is TGCGCCAGCAGCTTACTAGCGTCCTTAGGGTACAATGAGCAGTTCTTC. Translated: CASSLLASLGYNEQFF.

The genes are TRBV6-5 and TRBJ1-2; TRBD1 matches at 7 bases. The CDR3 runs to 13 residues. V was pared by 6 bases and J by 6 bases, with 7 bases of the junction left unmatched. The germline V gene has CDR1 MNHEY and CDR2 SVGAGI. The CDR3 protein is CASRTGTADGYTF. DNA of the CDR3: TGTGCCAGCAGGACCGGGACAGCAGATGGCTACACCTTC.

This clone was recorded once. The DNA for the CDR3 is TGTGCCTGGAGGACTAGCGGGGGGGCTCCGTCCTACAATGAGCAGTTCTTC. Protein product: CAWRTSGGAPSYNEQFF. The rearrangement joins TRBV30 to TRBJ2-1; 14 bases map to TRBD2. CDR3 length equals 17 residues. Looked up from germline, CDR1 is GTSNPN and CDR2 is SVGIG (reference sequence). J was trimmed by 1 base and V by 3 bases; bases with no gene match: 5.

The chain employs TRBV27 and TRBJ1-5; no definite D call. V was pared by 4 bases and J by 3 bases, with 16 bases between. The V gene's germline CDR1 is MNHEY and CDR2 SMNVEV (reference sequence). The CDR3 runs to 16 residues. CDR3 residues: CASSSFTGNFNQPQHF. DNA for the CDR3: TGTGCCAGCAGTTCTTTTACCGGGAACTTCAATCAGCCCCAGCATTTT.

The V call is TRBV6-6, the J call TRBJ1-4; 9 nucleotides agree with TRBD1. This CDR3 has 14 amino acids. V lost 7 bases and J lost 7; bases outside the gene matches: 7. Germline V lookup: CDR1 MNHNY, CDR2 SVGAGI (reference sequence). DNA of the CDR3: TGTGCCAGCACCTTCCGGGACAGGGCTGAAAAACTGTTTTTT. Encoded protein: CASTFRDRAEKLFF.

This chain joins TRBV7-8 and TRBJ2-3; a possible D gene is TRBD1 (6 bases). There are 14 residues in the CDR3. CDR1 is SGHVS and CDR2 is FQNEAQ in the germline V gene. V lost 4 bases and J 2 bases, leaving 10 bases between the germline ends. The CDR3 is CASSSGASTDTQYF. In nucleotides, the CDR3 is TGTGCCAGCAGCTCAGGGGCCTCCACAGATACGCAGTATTTT.

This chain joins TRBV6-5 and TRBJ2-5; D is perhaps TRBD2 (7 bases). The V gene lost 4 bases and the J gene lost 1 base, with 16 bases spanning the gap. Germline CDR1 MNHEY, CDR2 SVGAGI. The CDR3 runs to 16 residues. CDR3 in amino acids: CASSLAPGGPQETQYF. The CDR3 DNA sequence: TGTGCCAGCAGTTTAGCCCCGGGGGGCCCCCAAGAGACCCAGTACTTC.